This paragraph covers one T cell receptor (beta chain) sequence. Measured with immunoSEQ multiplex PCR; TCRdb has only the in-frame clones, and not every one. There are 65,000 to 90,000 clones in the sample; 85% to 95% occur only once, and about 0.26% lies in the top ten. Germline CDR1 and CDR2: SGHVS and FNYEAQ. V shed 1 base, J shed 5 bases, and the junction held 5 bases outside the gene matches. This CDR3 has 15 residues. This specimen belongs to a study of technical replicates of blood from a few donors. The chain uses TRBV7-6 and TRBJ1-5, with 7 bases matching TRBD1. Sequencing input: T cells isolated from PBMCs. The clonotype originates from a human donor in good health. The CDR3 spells CASSLETGPYQPQHF. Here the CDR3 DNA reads TGTGCCAGCAGCTTAGAGACAGGGCCTTATCAGCCCCAGCATTTT.